This T cell receptor beta chain is from a study of shared clonotypes between healthy human individuals. Study outcomes and limitations: Rarefaction showed that sequencing of sorted subsets was incomplete (despite large depth). The naive CD4 repertoires of several donors were compared, and around 5.1% of clonotypes were shared.

The method was immunoSEQ multiplex PCR; TCRdb's version includes in-frame clones alone and lacks a portion of them. The sample lists over 1.4 million clones, roughly 96% occurring once. CD4+ cells underwent separation, giving CD45RA+ naive and CD45RA-negative memory subsets. The count of this clone is one. Its antigen is not known. The CDR3 extends over 17 amino acids. The V and J ends lost 9 bases and 0 bases, in that order; junction bases with no gene match: 14. Germline lookup yields CDR1 SGHRS and CDR2 YFSETQ. This chain uses TRBV5-1 with TRBJ2-3; 9 bases line up with TRBD2. The sequence came from a man aged 30-40 years in good health. The sample consisted of naive CD4+ T cells sorted from blood. Sample subset: CD45RA+ positively selected. The DNA of the CDR3 is TGCGCCACCCCGCGGAGGCGGGAGGGCCAGAGCACAGATACGCAGTATTTT. It encodes CATPRRREGQSTDTQYF.